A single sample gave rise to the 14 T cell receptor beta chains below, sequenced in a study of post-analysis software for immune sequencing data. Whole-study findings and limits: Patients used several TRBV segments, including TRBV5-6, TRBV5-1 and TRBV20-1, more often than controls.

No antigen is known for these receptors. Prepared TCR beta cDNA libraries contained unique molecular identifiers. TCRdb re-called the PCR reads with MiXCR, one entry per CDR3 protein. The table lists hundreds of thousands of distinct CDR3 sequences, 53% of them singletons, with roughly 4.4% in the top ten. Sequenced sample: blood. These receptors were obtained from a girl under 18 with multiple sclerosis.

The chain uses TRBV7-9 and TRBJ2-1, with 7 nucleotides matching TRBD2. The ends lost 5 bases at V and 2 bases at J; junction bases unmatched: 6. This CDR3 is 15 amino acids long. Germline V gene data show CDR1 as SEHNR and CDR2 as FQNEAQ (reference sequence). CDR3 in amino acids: CASSHPGLPYNEQFF. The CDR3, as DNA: TGTGCCAGCAGCCATCCGGGACTACCCTACAATGAGCAGTTCTTC.

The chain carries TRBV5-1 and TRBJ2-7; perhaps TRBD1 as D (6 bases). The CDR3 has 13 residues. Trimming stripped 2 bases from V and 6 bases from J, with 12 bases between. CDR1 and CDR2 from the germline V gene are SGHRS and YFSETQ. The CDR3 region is CASSFGLGGEQYF. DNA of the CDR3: TGCGCCAGCAGCTTTGGTCTAGGGGGCGAGCAGTACTTC.

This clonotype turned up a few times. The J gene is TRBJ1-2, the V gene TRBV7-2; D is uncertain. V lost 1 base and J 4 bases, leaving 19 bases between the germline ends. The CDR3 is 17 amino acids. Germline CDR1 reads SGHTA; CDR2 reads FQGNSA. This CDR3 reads CASSLDAQPTAGYGYTF. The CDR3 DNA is TGTGCCAGCAGCTTAGACGCCCAACCCACTGCGGGCTATGGCTACACCTTC.

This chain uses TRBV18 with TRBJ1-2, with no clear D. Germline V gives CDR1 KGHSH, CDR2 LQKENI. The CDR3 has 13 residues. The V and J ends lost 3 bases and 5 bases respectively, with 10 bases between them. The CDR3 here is CASSPGLDYGYTF. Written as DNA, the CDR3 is TGTGCCAGCTCACCCGGACTCGATTATGGCTACACCTTC.

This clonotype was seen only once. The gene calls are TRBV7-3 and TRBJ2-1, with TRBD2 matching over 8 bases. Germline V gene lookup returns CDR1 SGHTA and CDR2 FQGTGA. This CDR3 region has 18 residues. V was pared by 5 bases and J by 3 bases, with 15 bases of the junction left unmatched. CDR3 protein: CASSPVRGAGAYYNEQFF. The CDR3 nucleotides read TGTGCCAGCAGCCCCGTTAGGGGAGCGGGGGCCTACTACAATGAGCAGTTCTTC.

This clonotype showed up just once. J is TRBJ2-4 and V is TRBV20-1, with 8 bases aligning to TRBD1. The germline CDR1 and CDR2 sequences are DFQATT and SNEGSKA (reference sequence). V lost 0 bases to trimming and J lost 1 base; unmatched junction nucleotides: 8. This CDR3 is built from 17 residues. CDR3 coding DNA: TGCAGTGCTAGAGATCCCGCAGGGGGCGCTGCCAAAAACATTCAGTACTTC. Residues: CSARDPAGGAAKNIQYF.

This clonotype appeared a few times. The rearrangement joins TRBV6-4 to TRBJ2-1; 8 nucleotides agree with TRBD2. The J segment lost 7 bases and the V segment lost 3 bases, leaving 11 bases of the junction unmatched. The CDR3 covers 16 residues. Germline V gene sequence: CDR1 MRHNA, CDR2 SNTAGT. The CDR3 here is CASSEGPGRASNEQFF. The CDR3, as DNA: TGTGCCAGCAGTGAGGGACCCGGGAGGGCCTCAAATGAGCAGTTCTTC.

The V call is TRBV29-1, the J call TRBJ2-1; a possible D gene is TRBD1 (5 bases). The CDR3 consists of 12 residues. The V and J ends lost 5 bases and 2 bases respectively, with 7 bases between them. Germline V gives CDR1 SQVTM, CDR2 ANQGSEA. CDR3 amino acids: CSVRQPYNEQFF. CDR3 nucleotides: TGCAGCGTTAGACAGCCCTACAATGAGCAGTTCTTC.

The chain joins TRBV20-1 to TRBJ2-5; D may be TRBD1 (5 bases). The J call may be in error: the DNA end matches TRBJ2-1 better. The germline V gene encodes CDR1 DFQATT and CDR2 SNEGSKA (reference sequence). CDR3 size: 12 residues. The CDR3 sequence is CSARQIGETQFF. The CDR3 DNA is TGCAGTGCCAGACAGATTGGCGAGACCCAGTTCTTC.

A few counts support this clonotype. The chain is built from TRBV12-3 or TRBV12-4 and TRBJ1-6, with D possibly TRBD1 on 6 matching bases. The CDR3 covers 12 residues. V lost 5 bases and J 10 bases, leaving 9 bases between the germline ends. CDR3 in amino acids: CASSEQGSPLHF. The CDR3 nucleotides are TGTGCCAGCAGTGAACAGGGATCACCCCTCCACTTT.

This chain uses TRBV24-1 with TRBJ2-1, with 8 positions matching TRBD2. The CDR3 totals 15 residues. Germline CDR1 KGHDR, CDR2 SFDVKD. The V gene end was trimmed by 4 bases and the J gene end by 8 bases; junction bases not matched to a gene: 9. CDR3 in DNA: TGTGCCACCAGTGACTCAAGCGGGAGTAGGGATGAGCAGTTCTTC. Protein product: CATSDSSGSRDEQFF.

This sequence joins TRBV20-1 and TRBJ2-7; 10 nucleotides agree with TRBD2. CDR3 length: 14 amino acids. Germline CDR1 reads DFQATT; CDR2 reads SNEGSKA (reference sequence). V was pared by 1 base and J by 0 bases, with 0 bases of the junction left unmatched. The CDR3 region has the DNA TGCAGTGCTAGAGGGACTAGCGGCTCCTACGAGCAGTACTTC. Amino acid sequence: CSARGTSGSYEQYF.

The CDR3 nucleotides read TGTGCCAGCAGCCCGGGGGGCGGGGGAGGAGAAGAGCAGTACTTC. Residues: CASSPGGGGGEEQYF. The J gene is TRBJ2-5, the V gene TRBV7-3; possibly TRBD2 for D (7 bases). The CDR3 length is 15 residues. Germline CDR1 is SGHTA and CDR2 is FQGTGA. V gave up 5 bases and J gave up 11 bases, with 24 bases separating them.

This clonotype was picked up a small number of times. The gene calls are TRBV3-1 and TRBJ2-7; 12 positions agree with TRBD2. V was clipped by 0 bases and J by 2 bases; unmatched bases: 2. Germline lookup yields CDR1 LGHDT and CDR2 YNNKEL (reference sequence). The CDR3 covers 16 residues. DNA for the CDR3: TGTGCCAGCAGCCAAGAAAGACTAGCGGGAGCCTACGAGCAGTACTTC. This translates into CASSQERLAGAYEQYF.